These 25 T cell receptor beta chains originate from one sample sequenced in a study of T cells after yellow fever vaccination. From the 5' RACE reads, TCRdb called clonotypes with MiXCR, one entry per CDR3 protein. The table lists 510,000 or so distinct CDR3 sequences, roughly 19% of them singletons. Sequencing used PBMCs, obtained 15 days after the yellow fever booster vaccination. Source of these receptors: a young man who received the YFV17D yellow fever vaccine.

This clonotype appeared a few times. The chain combines TRBV28 with TRBJ2-6, with 7 bases matching TRBD2. The V gene end was trimmed by 5 bases and the J gene end by 0 bases; junction bases not matched to a gene: 4. Germline V gene sequence: CDR1 MDHEN, CDR2 SYDVKM. This CDR3 comprises 16 residues. CDR3 nucleotide sequence: TGTGCCAGCAGTCGCGGGGGTAACTCTGGGGCCAACGTCCTGACTTTC. This codes for CASSRGGNSGANVLTF.

This clonotype was recorded a few times. This chain links TRBV19 with TRBJ2-3; D not resolved. V was cut by 0 bases and J by 4 bases, with 11 bases left in between. The CDR3 is made up of 15 amino acids. CDR1 LNHDA and CDR2 SQIVND come from the germline V gene (reference sequence). As DNA, the CDR3 is TGTGCCAGTAGTATAGATCCCGTATCCGCAGATACGCAGTATTTT. Protein: CASSIDPVSADTQYF.

In its sample, this clonotype was seen a few times. The chain uses TRBV29-1 and TRBJ1-2; D unclear. Germline-derived CDR1 and CDR2 are SQVTM and ANQGSEA. This CDR3 contains 12 residues. V lost 2 bases, J lost 1 base, and 5 bases lay in between. The CDR3 DNA reads TGCAGCGTTGAATTCATTAACTATGGCTACACCTTC. This translates into CSVEFINYGYTF.

This clonotype was recorded at least ten times. The chain carries TRBV29-1 and TRBJ2-2; D is unresolved. Germline lookup yields CDR1 SQVTM and CDR2 ANQGSEA. The CDR3 runs 14 residues. V was shortened by 5 bases and J by 1 base, with 11 bases between the two germline ends. The CDR3 DNA reads TGCAGCGTTCGACGAGACCTGAACACCGGGGAGCTGTTTTTT. Protein: CSVRRDLNTGELFF.

Comments on this clonotype: A single base separates this from a much larger clone, so it may be a read error. Because the CDR3 is missing its conserved closing phenylalanine or tryptophan, this is likely a read error. The chain employs TRBV7-6 and TRBJ2-6; the D gene could be TRBD1 or TRBD2 (5 bases each). CDR3 length: 19 residues. The ends were cut back, 1 base at V and 0 bases at J, with 16 bases in the middle. Germline CDR1 and CDR2: SGHVS and FNYEAQ. The CDR3 sequence is CASSLGGGGITSGANVLTC. The DNA of the CDR3 is TGTGCCAGCAGCTTAGGAGGTGGGGGTATCACCTCTGGGGCCAACGTCCTGACTTGC.

The sample holds a few counts of this clonotype. The chain recombines TRBV12-3 or TRBV12-4 with TRBJ2-3; 9 nucleotides align to TRBD2. The V segment lost 5 bases and the J segment 3 bases; nucleotides outside the gene matches: 6. The CDR3 consists of 15 residues. The CDR3 spells CASSRTSGWTDTQYF. DNA for the CDR3: TGTGCCAGCAGTCGTACTAGCGGGTGGACAGATACGCAGTATTTT.

This clonotype was observed many times. This chain connects TRBV7-2 to TRBJ2-5; D perhaps matches TRBD2 (6 bases). Germline-derived CDR1 and CDR2 are SGHTA and FQGNSA. The CDR3 has 13 amino acids. Trimming stripped 3 bases from V and 4 bases from J, with 9 bases between. CDR3 in amino acids: CASSFGLRETQYF. DNA for the CDR3: TGTGCCAGCAGCTTTGGACTACGAGAGACCCAGTACTTC.

This chain's CDR3 is CATSSPTGGNYNEQFF. In DNA, the CDR3 is TGTGCCACCAGTTCCCCCACAGGGGGCAACTACAATGAGCAGTTCTTC. The chain carries TRBV24-1 and TRBJ2-1; TRBD1 matches at 9 bases. This CDR3 has 16 residues. Germline CDR1 is KGHDR and CDR2 is SFDVKD. J gave up 3 bases and V 6 bases, and 8 bases lay outside the gene matches.

This clonotype turned up a few times. The chain joins TRBV2 to TRBJ2-2; 9 nucleotides agree with TRBD2. The germline V gene has CDR1 SNHLY and CDR2 FYNNEI. The CDR3 covers 14 residues. Unmatched junction bases numbered 7, after V lost 9 bases and J lost 5 bases. CDR3 bases: TGTGCCAGTTGTAGCGGGAGTGGGACCGGGGAGCTGTTTTTT. Translation: CASCSGSGTGELFF.

The rearrangement uses TRBV25-1 and TRBJ2-3; 7 nucleotides line up with TRBD1. Trimming cost V 1 base and J 0 bases; bases outside gene matches: 4. The germline V gene encodes CDR1 MGHDK and CDR2 SYGVNS. There are 16 residues in the CDR3. The CDR3, as DNA: TGTGCCAGCAGTGAATGGAAGGGGGCCAGCACAGATACGCAGTATTTT. It encodes CASSEWKGASTDTQYF.

This clonotype has a handful of counts. V usage is TRBV29-1 and J usage is TRBJ2-5, with TRBD1 matching over 10 bases. J gave up 5 bases and V 7 bases, and 10 bases lay outside the gene matches. The CDR3 extends over 14 amino acids. The germline gives CDR1 SQVTM, CDR2 ANQGSEA. This CDR3 reads CSGMGQGQLETQYF. In nucleotides, the CDR3 is TGCAGCGGGATGGGACAGGGGCAGTTGGAGACCCAGTACTTC.

This clonotype was detected only a few times. The J gene is TRBJ2-1, the V gene TRBV7-8, with D perhaps being TRBD1 or TRBD2 (5 bases each). Germline loops: CDR1 SGHVS, CDR2 FQNEAQ. The CDR3 contains 15 residues. The V gene lost 6 bases and the J gene lost 4 bases, with 16 bases spanning the gap. The CDR3 loop reads CASSSGTTLYNEQFF. The CDR3 DNA reads as TGTGCCAGCAGTAGTGGGACCACCCTGTACAATGAGCAGTTCTTC.

The J gene is TRBJ2-1, the V gene TRBV12-3 or TRBV12-4; D perhaps matches TRBD2 (6 bases). The CDR3 has 13 residues. V gave up 7 bases and J gave up 8 bases, with 15 bases separating them. CDR3 nucleotides: TGTGCCAGCACCGGGGGAGTGGGGGATGAGCAGTTCTTC. It codes for CASTGGVGDEQFF.

This clonotype showed up many times. The chain employs TRBV7-2 and TRBJ2-3, with D tentatively TRBD2 (5 bases). V was clipped by 5 bases and J by 0 bases, with 12 bases between them. Per germline, CDR1 SGHTA and CDR2 FQGNSA. CDR3 length equals 15 residues. The CDR3 nucleotides read TGTGCCAGCAGCGCCCGACTATCAAGCACAGATACGCAGTATTTT. Amino acid sequence: CASSARLSSTDTQYF.

V and J are TRBV18 and TRBJ2-5, with 11 bases fitting TRBD2. The length of the CDR3 is 16 residues. Germline V lookup: CDR1 KGHSH, CDR2 LQKENI. Trimming removed 0 bases from V and 5 bases from J; junction bases left unmatched: 5. Written as DNA, the CDR3 is TGTGCCAGCTCACCACCTCCACTAGCGGGAGTTGAGACCCAGTACTTC. Amino acids: CASSPPPLAGVETQYF.

Ten or more counts support this clonotype. This sequence joins TRBV10-3 and TRBJ2-2; 9 nucleotides agree with TRBD1. The CDR3 loop spans 17 amino acids. Germline V gene lookup returns CDR1 ENHRY and CDR2 SYGVKD. The trim removed 4 bases at V and 4 bases at J, leaving 10 bases unmatched. DNA for the CDR3: TGTGCCATCAGTGTACTGCCGGGACAGGGTCCCACCGGGGAGCTGTTTTTT. Its protein is CAISVLPGQGPTGELFF.

This clonotype has just a few counts. This chain links TRBV19 with TRBJ1-4; D gene ambiguous. Germline loops: CDR1 LNHDA, CDR2 SQIVND (reference sequence). V shed 5 bases and J shed 3 bases, with 19 bases lying between them. CDR3 length: 17 residues. In DNA form, the CDR3 reads TGTGCCAGTAGTGTTGGAGGAATGGCTCGAGCTAATGAAAAACTGTTTTTT. Its protein is CASSVGGMARANEKLFF.

J is TRBJ2-1 and V is TRBV5-1; 8 nucleotides match TRBD2. The germline V gene has CDR1 SGHRS and CDR2 YFSETQ. With V trimmed by 5 bases and J by 7 bases, 11 bases remained unmatched. This CDR3 comprises 15 residues. The CDR3 nucleotides read TGCGCCAGCAGTCCAGCAGCGGGAGTGGCTAATGAGCAGTTCTTC. Its protein is CASSPAAGVANEQFF.

This clonotype has just a few counts. This chain links TRBV10-3 with TRBJ2-5; possibly TRBD1 or TRBD2 for D (5 bases each). V was clipped by 10 bases and J by 0 bases, with 15 bases between them. The CDR3 has 14 amino acids. The V gene's germline CDR1 is ENHRY and CDR2 SYGVKD. This CDR3 reads CATQRGTDQETQYF. The CDR3 DNA reads TGTGCCACCCAACGGGGCACGGACCAAGAGACCCAGTACTTC.

This clonotype was detected only a few times. J is TRBJ2-2 and V is TRBV15; D gene ambiguous. CDR3 length equals 14 residues. From germline, CDR1 is LNHNV and CDR2 YYDKDF (reference sequence). Deletions cut 7 bases from V and 6 bases from J, with 15 bases between. The CDR3 sequence is CATTTQTSPGELFF. CDR3 sequence (DNA): TGTGCCACCACAACCCAGACGAGTCCCGGGGAGCTGTTTTTT.

The rearrangement links TRBV2 to TRBJ2-1; 10 nucleotides match TRBD2. J was trimmed by 0 bases and V by 4 bases; bases with no gene match: 9. The V gene's germline CDR1 is SNHLY and CDR2 FYNNEI. The CDR3 loop spans 18 amino acids. As DNA, the CDR3 is TGTGCCAGCAGTGCAACTAGCGGGAACAGCGTCTCCTACAATGAGCAGTTCTTC. Protein sequence: CASSATSGNSVSYNEQFF.

This clonotype appeared many times. This chain links TRBV27 with TRBJ1-5, with no clear D. This CDR3 region has 15 residues. CDR1 and CDR2 from the germline V gene are MNHEY and SMNVEV (reference sequence). The ends were cut back, 2 bases at V and 3 bases at J, with 11 bases in the middle. CDR3 DNA sequence: TGTGCCAGCAGTTTAGAGAAGGGCCCCAATCAGCCCCAGCATTTT. This translates into CASSLEKGPNQPQHF.

This chain joins TRBV12-5 and TRBJ2-5; D may be TRBD2 (5 bases). With 6 bases removed from V and 6 bases from J, the gap between germline ends came to 20 bases. There are 15 residues in the CDR3. Germline CDR1 and CDR2: LGHNT and FRNRAP. This CDR3 reads CASGGRRIAMKTQYF. CDR3 DNA: TGTGCTAGTGGCGGTCGGCGGATAGCGATGAAGACCCAGTACTTC.

The chain carries TRBV7-6 and TRBJ2-3; 8 bases are a match to TRBD1. The CDR3 totals 15 residues. Germline CDR1 reads SGHVS; CDR2 reads FNYEAQ. Trimming at V came to 5 bases and at J to 0 bases, leaving 4 bases not matched to a gene. The CDR3 sequence: CASSPGGGSTDTQYF. CDR3 coding DNA: TGTGCCAGCAGCCCAGGGGGCGGAAGCACAGATACGCAGTATTTT.

The chain is built from TRBV20-1 and TRBJ2-5; no clear D. The CDR3 consists of 13 residues. The germline V and J ends were trimmed by 0 bases and 7 bases, with 12 bases remaining between them. Germline CDR1 reads DFQATT; CDR2 reads SNEGSKA (reference sequence). CDR3 protein: CSARDPSAGTQYF. Written as DNA, the CDR3 is TGCAGTGCTAGAGATCCGAGCGCCGGGACCCAGTACTTC.